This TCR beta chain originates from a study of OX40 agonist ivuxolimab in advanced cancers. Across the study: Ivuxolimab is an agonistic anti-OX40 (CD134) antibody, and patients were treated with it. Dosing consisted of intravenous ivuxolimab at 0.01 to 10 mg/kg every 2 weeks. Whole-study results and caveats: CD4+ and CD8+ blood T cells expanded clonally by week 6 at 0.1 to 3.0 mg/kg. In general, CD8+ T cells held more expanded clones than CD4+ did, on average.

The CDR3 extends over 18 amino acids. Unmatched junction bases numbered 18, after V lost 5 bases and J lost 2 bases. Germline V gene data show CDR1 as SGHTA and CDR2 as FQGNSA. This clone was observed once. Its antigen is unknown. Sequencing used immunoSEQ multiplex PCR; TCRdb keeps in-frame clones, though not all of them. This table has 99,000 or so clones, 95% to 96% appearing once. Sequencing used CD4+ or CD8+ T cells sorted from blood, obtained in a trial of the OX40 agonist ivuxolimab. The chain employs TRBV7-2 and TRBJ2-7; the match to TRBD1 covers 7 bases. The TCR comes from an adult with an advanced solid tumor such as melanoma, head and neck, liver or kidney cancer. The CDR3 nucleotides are TGTGCCAGCAGCCAACCCCTACATGAGACAGGGACCACCTACGAGCAGTACTTC. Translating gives CASSQPLHETGTTYEQYF.